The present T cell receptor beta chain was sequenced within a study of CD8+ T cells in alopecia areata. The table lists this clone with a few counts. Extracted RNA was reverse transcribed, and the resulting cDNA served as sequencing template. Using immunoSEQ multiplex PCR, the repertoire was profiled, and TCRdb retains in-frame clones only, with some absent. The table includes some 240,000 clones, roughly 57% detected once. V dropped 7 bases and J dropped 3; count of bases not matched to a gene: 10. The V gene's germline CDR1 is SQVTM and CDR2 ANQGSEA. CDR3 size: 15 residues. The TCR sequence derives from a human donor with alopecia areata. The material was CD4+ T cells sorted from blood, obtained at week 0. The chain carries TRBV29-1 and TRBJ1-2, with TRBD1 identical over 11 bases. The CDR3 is CSAGQGAQGYYGYTF. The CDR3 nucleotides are TGCAGCGCCGGACAGGGGGCACAAGGGTACTATGGCTACACCTTC.